This T cell receptor (beta chain) was identified in a study of early T cells in non-severe SARS-CoV-2 infection. The overall study: Investigators sequenced bulk RNA drawn from unsorted whole blood, and chains remained unpaired.

Points on this clonotype: Its target is unknown.

Individual cDNA molecules each received unique molecular identifiers attached to them. TCRdb used MiXCR to reprocess the 5' RACE reads, holding one entry per CDR3 protein. The table shows just under 65,000 distinct CDR3 sequences, with about 10% occurring only once. The J segment lost 3 bases and the V segment lost 7 bases, leaving 5 bases of the junction unmatched. Germline V gene data show CDR1 as KGHDR and CDR2 as SFDVKD. This CDR3 contains 15 residues. General observations from the study: The matching step, a VDJdb search, favored anti-spike CD8 responses and missed private and CD4 specificities.

Material: whole blood, obtained at baseline. The V gene is TRBV24-1, the J gene TRBJ2-1, with 10 nucleotides matching TRBD2. The receptor was derived from an adult who was a healthcare worker with PCR-confirmed SARS-CoV-2 infection or an uninfected control (not recorded which). CDR3: CATSMGLAYYNEQFF. The CDR3 DNA follows: TGTGCCACCAGCATGGGACTAGCGTACTACAATGAGCAGTTCTTC.